This T cell receptor beta chain appears in the sequencing data of a study of blood T cells in healthy people across ages. The ends lost 1 base at V and 1 base at J; junction bases unmatched: 4. This CDR3 has 16 amino acids. Then a second PCR, running roughly 7 to 11 cycles, was carried out with a sample-barcoded 5' primer and a J-beta primer mix. Every molecule of cDNA carried a tag from a template-switch adaptor with 12 random nucleotides. Via MiXCR, TCRdb re-called the 5' RACE reads, giving one row per CDR3 protein. The data contain roughly 2 million distinct CDR3 sequences, around 48% of them singletons. Concerning this clonotype: Its antigen is unknown.

Whole-study results and caveats: Getting older went along with TCR beta diversity per million T cells dropping roughly linearly.

Input material: blood. This clonotype was obtained from a woman in her thirties or forties in good health. The chain carries TRBV12-3 or TRBV12-4 and TRBJ1-5; 7 bases are shared with TRBD1. This chain's CDR3 is CASSLGQGMSNQPQHF. The CDR3 DNA sequence: TGTGCCAGCAGTTTAGGACAGGGCATGAGCAATCAGCCCCAGCATTTT.